Below, 15 T cell receptor beta chains from the same sample are listed, as sequenced in a study of immune evolution from preneoplasia to lung adenocarcinoma. Repertoires were generated with immunoSEQ multiplex PCR, while TCRdb's copy carries only in-frame clones and drops some. The sample yields approximately 5,000 clones, about 80% seen once. The sequenced sample was FFPE lung adenocarcinoma in situ tissue. The receptors originated from a person aged 60 to 85 with lung adenocarcinoma.

The rearrangement uses TRBV5-8 and TRBJ1-2; D is ambiguous. This CDR3 comprises 14 residues. Germline V lookup: CDR1 SGHTS, CDR2 YDEGEE. V was shortened by 4 bases and J by 7 bases, with 17 bases between the two germline ends. CDR3 sequence (DNA): TGTGCCAGCAGCACCGAGCGGAGAAATGCTGGCTACACCTTC. Residues: CASSTERRNAGYTF.

By share of the sample, this clone is medium-sized. The chain carries TRBV7-8 and TRBJ1-3; no definite D call. The ends were cut back, 4 bases at V and 0 bases at J, with 13 bases in the middle. The V gene's germline CDR1 is SGHVS and CDR2 FQNEAQ. There are 16 residues in the CDR3. The CDR3 reads CASSSRTASSGNTIYF. DNA for the CDR3: TGTGCCAGCAGCTCGAGGACGGCTAGCTCTGGAAACACCATATATTTT.

This clone was counted only a few times. V and J are TRBV11-2 and TRBJ2-5; 11 nucleotides match TRBD1. This CDR3 region has 17 residues. The J segment lost 5 bases and the V segment lost 5 bases, leaving 13 bases of the junction unmatched. Per germline, CDR1 SGHAT and CDR2 FQNNGV. CDR3 sequence: CASSPPGQGVGRETQYF. CDR3 coding DNA: TGTGCCAGCAGCCCCCCGGGACAGGGGGTGGGGCGGGAGACCCAGTACTTC.

CDR3 DNA: TGTGCCAGCAGTGAATCCCCTTCGACAGGGGCAAAGACCCAGTACTTC. Protein: CASSESPSTGAKTQYF. The V call is TRBV2, the J call TRBJ2-5; 8 bases fit TRBD1. The CDR3 totals 16 residues. Germline CDR1 and CDR2: SNHLY and FYNNEI. V trimming: 2 bases; J trimming: 6 bases; junction bases outside the gene matches: 11.

The J gene is TRBJ2-7, the V gene TRBV13; the D call may be TRBD1 or TRBD2 (5 bases each). V lost 3 bases and J lost 4, with 13 bases in between. The CDR3 is 14 residues long. Per germline, CDR1 PRHDT and CDR2 FYEKMQ (reference sequence). The DNA of the CDR3 is TGTGCCAGCAGCTTTGGGACCCTCCTTTACGAGCAGTACTTC. Protein product: CASSFGTLLYEQYF.

This clone occurred a few times. The chain couples TRBV7-9 to TRBJ1-1, with D unresolved. Germline V gene lookup returns CDR1 SEHNR and CDR2 FQNEAQ (reference sequence). V lost 0 bases to trimming and J lost 6 bases, with 8 bases between them. This CDR3 contains 13 residues. The CDR3 DNA reads TGTGCCAGCAGCTTAGCAGAGGGAGCTGAAGCTTTCTTT. This sequence encodes CASSLAEGAEAFF.

J is TRBJ1-1 and V is TRBV7-4; TRBD1 is a possible D gene (5 bases). The germline gives CDR1 SGHVT, CDR2 SQSDAQ. Deletions cut 5 bases from V and 3 bases from J, with 22 bases between. The CDR3 is 17 amino acids. The CDR3 DNA follows: TGTGCCAGCAGCCGTCTTGGGGGGTGGAAGGTGGACACTGAAGCTTTCTTT. Translation: CASSRLGGWKVDTEAFF.

The chain carries TRBV5-1 and TRBJ2-5; 12 bases line up with TRBD2. Germline V lookup: CDR1 SGHRS, CDR2 YFSETQ. This CDR3 region has 18 residues. V lost 3 bases to trimming and J lost 1 base; unmatched junction nucleotides: 10. CDR3: CASSSMPKGLAGQETQYF. The CDR3 bases are TGCGCCAGCAGCTCAATGCCAAAGGGACTAGCGGGCCAAGAGACCCAGTACTTC.

The chain combines TRBV6-5 with TRBJ1-4; D is unresolved. Germline V gene lookup returns CDR1 MNHEY and CDR2 SVGAGI. V lost 4 bases to trimming and J lost 0 bases, with 9 bases between them. The CDR3 is 15 amino acids. The CDR3 coding sequence is TGTGCCAGCAGTTCCGACGGCACAACTAATGAAAAACTGTTTTTT. It is translated as CASSSDGTTNEKLFF.

This rearrangement joins TRBV7-3 to TRBJ1-6, with 9 bases that match TRBD1. Germline CDR1 and CDR2: SGHTA and FQGTGA. After removal of 4 bases from V and 9 bases from J, the junction contained 16 bases not matched to a gene. The CDR3 runs to 18 residues. The CDR3 DNA is TGTGCCAGCAGCTCTCCGGGACAGGGAATAGAATTGAGTTCACCCCTCCACTTT. This translates into CASSSPGQGIELSSPLHF.

This clone came up a few times. The V gene is TRBV5-4, the J gene TRBJ1-4; a possible D gene is TRBD1 (6 bases). Trimming removed 1 base at V and 7 bases at J, with 11 bases between. In germline, CDR1 is SGHNT, CDR2 YYREEE (reference sequence). The CDR3 is made up of 14 amino acids. CDR3: CASSLRQGPEKLFF. For the CDR3, the DNA is TGTGCCAGCAGCTTGCGGCAGGGGCCTGAAAAACTGTTTTTT.

V usage is TRBV28 and J usage is TRBJ2-2; 7 positions match TRBD1. Trimming took 4 bases from V and 2 from J; bases not matched to a gene: 7. Germline CDR1 MDHEN, CDR2 SYDVKM. This CDR3 contains 16 residues. Here the CDR3 DNA reads TGTGCCAGCAGTTCCTACAGGGGAATCAACACCGGGGAGCTGTTTTTT. Translated, it gives CASSSYRGINTGELFF.

This chain links TRBV28 with TRBJ2-7; D gene ambiguous. CDR3 length: 12 amino acids. The germline V gene encodes CDR1 MDHEN and CDR2 SYDVKM. V shed 2 bases and J shed 5 bases, with 7 bases lying between them. The CDR3 nucleotides are TGTGCCAGCAGTTTACTGCGCGACGAGCAGTACTTC. Translated, it gives CASSLLRDEQYF.

This chain links TRBV7-2 with TRBJ2-7; TRBD1 agrees at 12 bases. Per germline, CDR1 SGHTA and CDR2 FQGNSA. The CDR3 runs to 14 residues. The trim removed 7 bases at V and 6 bases at J, leaving 7 bases unmatched. The CDR3 DNA follows: TGTGCCAGCACGCGGGACAGGGGGCTTGGCGAGCAGTACTTC. It translates to CASTRDRGLGEQYF.

This clone occurred a few times. The chain uses TRBV5-6 and TRBJ1-2, with no clear D. V gave up 4 bases and J gave up 2 bases, with 6 bases separating them. Per germline, CDR1 SGHDT and CDR2 YYEEEE. This CDR3 contains 12 residues. The CDR3 spells CASSPRNYGYTF. In DNA, the CDR3 is TGTGCCAGCAGCCCCCGAAACTATGGCTACACCTTC.